A single sample gave rise to the 29 T cell receptor beta chains below, sequenced in a study of T cell responses to AZD1222 COVID-19 vaccine. Repertoires were generated with immunoSEQ multiplex PCR, while TCRdb's copy carries only in-frame clones and drops some. The sample consists of about 140,000 clones, approximately 95% of them appearing once. Sequenced material: peripheral blood, taken on day 0 of MenACWY control vaccination. Receptors were obtained from an adult in good health.

The table lists this clone with a count of one. The V call is TRBV6-2 or TRBV6-3, the J call TRBJ2-7; 8 bases agree with TRBD1. J gave up 3 bases and V 6 bases, and 10 bases lay outside the gene matches. The CDR3 spans 15 residues. Germline CDR1 and CDR2: MNHEY and SVGEGT. The CDR3 DNA follows: TGTGCCAGCAGCCAGGCACCGGACAGGGACTACGAGCAGTACTTC. Translating gives CASSQAPDRDYEQYF.

The CDR3 sequence: CASSIRLGNTGELFF. CDR3 DNA sequence: TGTGCCAGTAGTATTCGGCTGGGGAACACCGGGGAGCTGTTTTTT. This chain uses TRBV19 with TRBJ2-2; D remains unclear. Germline-derived CDR1 and CDR2 are LNHDA and SQIVND (reference sequence). This CDR3 comprises 15 residues. V shed 3 bases and J shed 1 base, with 9 bases lying between them.

V and J are TRBV2 and TRBJ1-1, with D possibly matching TRBD1 (6 bases). The CDR3 is made up of 16 amino acids. Germline V gene lookup returns CDR1 SNHLY and CDR2 FYNNEI. V was cut by 10 bases and J by 4 bases, with 25 bases left in between. CDR3 nucleotides: TGTGCCACCTCACCCAGGGAGGGGGACCTTGGCACTGAAGCTTTCTTT. This translates into CATSPREGDLGTEAFF.

This clone was observed once. This chain joins TRBV5-5 and TRBJ2-7; TRBD2 aligns across 8 bases. This CDR3 comprises 17 residues. V gave up 4 bases and J gave up 7 bases; unmatched junction bases: 19. CDR1 and CDR2 from the germline V gene are SGHKS and YYEKEE (reference sequence). The CDR3 loop reads CASSPQGRGGASWEQYF. In nucleotides, the CDR3 is TGTGCCAGCAGCCCTCAGGGTCGGGGGGGCGCATCTTGGGAGCAGTACTTC.

This sequence joins TRBV12-3 or TRBV12-4 and TRBJ2-5, with a tentative D call TRBD1 (5 bases). The CDR3 extends over 13 amino acids. Trimming stripped 6 bases from V and 4 bases from J, with 12 bases between. The CDR3 DNA sequence: TGTGCCAGCAGACAGGCCCCAAGAGAGACCCAGTACTTC. It is translated as CASRQAPRETQYF.

This sequence joins TRBV5-4 and TRBJ2-5; possibly TRBD1 for D (6 bases). CDR3 length: 14 amino acids. The V gene's germline CDR1 is SGHNT and CDR2 YYREEE (reference sequence). Trimming removed 3 bases at V and 3 bases at J, with 12 bases between. The CDR3 coding sequence is TGTGCCAGCAGCTCCCGGGACATCGAAGAGACCCAGTACTTC. It is translated as CASSSRDIEETQYF.

The chain uses TRBV5-6 and TRBJ2-5, with TRBD2 matching 9 bases. Germline V gene sequence: CDR1 SGHDT, CDR2 YYEEEE. Germline trimming cut 2 bases from V and 5 bases from J; bases unmatched to any gene: 4. CDR3 length equals 14 residues. The chain's CDR3 is CASSLAGGRETQYF. The CDR3 coding sequence is TGTGCCAGCAGCTTAGCGGGAGGCAGGGAGACCCAGTACTTC.

The chain employs TRBV6-5 and TRBJ1-1; no definite D call. The CDR3 sequence is 12 residues long. Trimming pared 6 bases from V and 1 base from J, leaving 6 bases between. CDR1 is MNHEY, CDR2 SVGAGI, per germline. The CDR3 region has the DNA TGTGCCAGCAGGGAGTCGAACACTGAAGCTTTCTTT. Translation gives CASRESNTEAFF.

In this sample, this clone turned up once. The rearrangement uses TRBV21-1 and TRBJ1-3; TRBD1, the D gene given by the table, was not confirmed from the DNA. TRBV21-1 is noted as a pseudogene. The CDR3 is 15 amino acids. In DNA, the CDR3 is TGTGCCAGCAGTCCTGCGGCAGGGAATGGAAACACCATATATTTT. This gives the protein CASSPAAGNGNTIYF.

The chain employs TRBV5-6 and TRBJ1-3; D gene unclear. Trimming removed 2 bases from V and 0 bases from J, with 12 bases in between. This CDR3 is built from 16 residues. Germline CDR1 and CDR2: SGHDT and YYEEEE. In DNA, the CDR3 is TGTGCCAGCAGCTTTAGACGGAACCTCTCTGGAAACACCATATATTTT. Protein: CASSFRRNLSGNTIYF.

The chain links TRBV3-1 (or the pseudogene TRBV3-2) to TRBJ2-7, with a possible D match to TRBD1 (6 bases). Trimming stripped 0 bases from V and 3 bases from J, with 12 bases between. The CDR3 spans 15 residues. The germline gives CDR1 LGHDT, CDR2 YNNKEL (reference sequence). CDR3 residues: CASSQDPGQLYEQYF. In nucleotides, the CDR3 is TGTGCCAGCAGCCAAGATCCAGGACAGCTCTACGAGCAGTACTTC.

The CDR3 coding sequence is TGTGCCTGGAGTACGTCAACTAATTCACCCCTCCACTTT. This codes for CAWSTSTNSPLHF. J is TRBJ1-6 and V is TRBV30; D is unclear. This CDR3 spans 13 amino acids. Germline CDR1 reads GTSNPN; CDR2 reads SVGIG (reference sequence). V was pared by 2 bases and J by 6 bases, with 8 bases between. Filled out from reference TRBV30 and TRBJ1-6, the complete variable domain reads SQTIHQWPATLVQPVGSPLSLECTVEGTSNPNLYWYRQAAGRGLQLLFYSVGIGQISSEVPQNLSASRPQDRQFILSSKKLLLSDSGFYLCAWSTSTNSPLHFGNGTRLTVT.

The chain recombines TRBV13 with TRBJ2-1, with D tentatively TRBD2 (6 bases). This CDR3 has 14 residues. Looked up from germline, CDR1 is PRHDT and CDR2 is FYEKMQ (reference sequence). V was shortened by 5 bases and J by 6 bases, with 14 bases between the two germline ends. CDR3 sequence: CASSVLGGGNEQFF. The CDR3 nucleotides read TGTGCCAGCAGCGTCTTGGGGGGAGGCAATGAGCAGTTCTTC.

J is TRBJ2-2 and V is TRBV7-3; perhaps TRBD1 as D (6 bases). The CDR3 spans 14 residues. The germline gives CDR1 SGHTA, CDR2 FQGTGA. The germline V and J ends were trimmed by 4 bases and 7 bases, with 13 bases remaining between them. The CDR3 region is CASSSGDSYGELFF. The DNA for the CDR3 is TGTGCCAGCAGCTCAGGGGATAGTTACGGGGAGCTGTTTTTT.

The chain employs TRBV19 and TRBJ2-1; perhaps TRBD2 as D (6 bases). Trimming shortened V by 5 bases and J by 4 bases, and 12 bases separated the two germline ends. The germline CDR1 and CDR2 sequences are LNHDA and SQIVND (reference sequence). There are 14 residues in the CDR3. CDR3 sequence reads: CASSLSGVYNEQFF. CDR3 DNA sequence: TGTGCCAGTAGTCTTAGCGGAGTTTACAATGAGCAGTTCTTC.

The chain couples TRBV19 to TRBJ1-6, with D perhaps matching TRBD1 (5 bases). Germline V CDR1 and CDR2: LNHDA, SQIVND (reference sequence). With 4 bases removed from V and 7 bases from J, the gap between germline ends came to 8 bases. The CDR3 sequence is 13 residues long. CDR3 sequence (DNA): TGTGCCAGTAGTAATCGGGGGAATTCACCCCTCCACTTT. Residues: CASSNRGNSPLHF.

This chain joins TRBV29-1 and TRBJ1-4; D is unresolved. The germline V gene encodes CDR1 SQVTM and CDR2 ANQGSEA. V shed 4 bases and J shed 4 bases, with 10 bases lying between them. The CDR3 sequence is 13 residues long. The CDR3 loop is CSVVEGFNEKLFF. In DNA, the CDR3 is TGCAGCGTTGTAGAGGGCTTTAATGAAAAACTGTTTTTT.

The rearrangement uses TRBV6-5 and TRBJ2-5; 8 bases agree with TRBD2. This CDR3 comprises 15 residues. The germline CDR1 and CDR2 sequences are MNHEY and SVGAGI. After removal of 6 bases from V and 1 base from J, the junction contained 7 bases not matched to a gene. CDR3 DNA sequence: TGTGCCAGCAGACAAAGCGGGGGTAGCCAAGAGACCCAGTACTTC. Its protein product is CASRQSGGSQETQYF.

The rearrangement links TRBV6-5 to TRBJ1-2; tentatively, D is TRBD1 (5 bases). Germline CDR1 and CDR2: MNHEY and SVGAGI. This CDR3 contains 14 residues. Trimming pared 6 bases from V and 13 bases from J, leaving 24 bases between. In nucleotides, the CDR3 is TGTGCCAGCAGAAATTCCGGGACGACTTACGGGGGCACCTTC. It encodes CASRNSGTTYGGTF.

V and J are TRBV7-9 and TRBJ2-3, with D uncertain. Germline loops: CDR1 SEHNR, CDR2 FQNEAQ (reference sequence). CDR3 length: 18 residues. V gave up 0 bases and J gave up 2 bases, with 18 bases separating them. CDR3: CASSLAKQKSTDTDTQYF. The CDR3 DNA sequence: TGTGCCAGCAGCTTAGCAAAACAGAAGAGTACCGACACAGATACGCAGTATTTT.

This chain links TRBV27 with TRBJ2-5; D is unclear. The CDR3 consists of 13 residues. The V gene lost 1 base and the J gene lost 2 bases, with 5 bases spanning the gap. The germline CDR1 and CDR2 sequences are MNHEY and SMNVEV (reference sequence). The CDR3 DNA follows: TGTGCCAGCAGTTTATACGGTCAAGAGACCCAGTACTTC. Protein product: CASSLYGQETQYF.

The chain links TRBV13 to TRBJ1-1; no firm D call. CDR1 is PRHDT, CDR2 FYEKMQ, per germline (reference sequence). Trimming stripped 1 base from V and 0 bases from J, with 6 bases between. The CDR3 has 14 residues. In DNA form, the CDR3 reads TGTGCCAGCAGCTTAGTTATCGTGAACACTGAAGCTTTCTTT. This encodes CASSLVIVNTEAFF.

The chain is built from TRBV4-2 and TRBJ1-6; maybe TRBD1 (6 bases). The CDR3 sequence is 15 residues long. CDR1 is LGHNA and CDR2 is YNFKEQ in the germline V gene. Trimming cost V 1 base and J 8 bases, with 12 bases left between them. The DNA of the CDR3 is TGTGCCAGCAGCCAAGCCCCTAAGGGGGATTCACCCCTCCACTTT. Residues: CASSQAPKGDSPLHF.

This sequence joins TRBV7-3 and TRBJ2-6, with D unclear. Germline-derived CDR1 and CDR2 are SGHTA and FQGTGA. The length of the CDR3 is 14 residues. The V gene lost 1 base and the J gene lost 2 bases, with 3 bases spanning the gap. The CDR3 here is CASSLMAGANVLTF. The DNA for the CDR3 is TGTGCCAGCAGCTTAATGGCTGGGGCCAACGTCCTGACTTTC.

This clone showed up just a few times. V gene TRBV7-9 combines with J gene TRBJ1-6, with D perhaps matching TRBD1 (6 bases). This CDR3 spans 14 amino acids. The germline V gene encodes CDR1 SEHNR and CDR2 FQNEAQ (reference sequence). Trimming stripped 1 base from V and 9 bases from J, with 10 bases between. Here the CDR3 reads CASSLGQVRSPLHF. The CDR3 DNA is TGTGCCAGCAGCTTAGGACAGGTCCGTTCACCCCTCCACTTT.

The V call is TRBV4-1, the J call TRBJ1-3, with a possible D match to TRBD1 (5 bases). Trimming took 1 base from V and 0 from J, leaving 16 bases between them. The CDR3 contains 18 residues. Germline-derived CDR1 and CDR2 are MGHRA and YSYEKL. In DNA, the CDR3 is TGCGCCAGCAGCCAAGGAGGGGCGAGGGGTTACTCTGGAAACACCATATATTTT. Protein product: CASSQGGARGYSGNTIYF.

J is TRBJ2-2 and V is TRBV7-7; no reliable D call. The V end lost 0 bases, the J end lost 4 bases, and 9 bases lay between the germline ends. The germline V gene has CDR1 SSHAT and CDR2 FNYEAQ (reference sequence). The CDR3 is 15 residues long. The CDR3 coding sequence is TGTGCCAGCAGCTTAGCCCCGGCGAGCACCGGGGAGCTGTTTTTT. This codes for CASSLAPASTGELFF. Full variable domain (missing parts from reference TRBV7-7 and TRBJ2-2): GAGVSQSPRYKVTKRGQDVTLRCDPISSHATLYWYQQALGQGPEFLTYFNYEAQPDKSGLPSDRFSAERPEGSISTLTIQRTEQRDSAMYRCASSLAPASTGELFFGEGSRLTVL.

In its sample, this clone was seen once. The rearrangement joins TRBV4-3 to TRBJ1-4, with D maybe TRBD1 (5 bases). This CDR3 has 16 residues. The V end lost 0 bases, the J end lost 7 bases, and 15 bases lay between the germline ends. CDR1 is LGHNA, CDR2 YSLEER, per germline. The CDR3 DNA follows: TGCGCCAGCAGCCAAGATTGGGGCAGCGTCGGTGAAAAACTGTTTTTT. Amino acid sequence: CASSQDWGSVGEKLFF.

V usage is TRBV19 and J usage is TRBJ2-7; maybe TRBD2 (5 bases). Trimming left V 2 bases short and J 6 bases short, with 17 bases between. CDR1 is LNHDA, CDR2 SQIVND, per germline (reference sequence). This CDR3 has 15 amino acids. The CDR3 reads CASSISRGRSSEQYF. The CDR3 DNA is TGTGCCAGTAGTATAAGTCGGGGAAGGAGCTCCGAGCAGTACTTC.